Following are 2 T cell receptor beta chains from one sample sequenced in a study of human T cells and chemical hapten exposure. Time point reported: pre-sensitization, week 0. Specified treatment: therapeutic diphenylcyclopropenone sensitization with weekly scalp DPC. TCRdb ran MiXCR on the RACE reads and lists one entry per CDR3 protein. The sample contains about 77,000 distinct CDR3 sequences, about 15% of which appear only once. The specimen was whole blood, collected in connection with sensitization to the hapten diphenylcyclopropenone (DPC). These receptors were collected from a woman aged 45 to 65 with alopecia areata. Some clones in this sample may be carry-over from other donors' samples.

The CDR3 spells CASSYSYNSNQPQHF. DNA for the CDR3: TGTGCCAGCAGTTACTCGTACAATAGCAATCAGCCCCAGCATTTT. The V gene is TRBV6-7, the J gene TRBJ1-5; D remains ambiguous. TRBV6-7 is noted as an ORF with a role that remains uncertain. V was shortened by 0 bases and J by 0 bases, with 6 bases between the two germline ends. The CDR3 sequence is 15 residues long.

This clonotype showed up just a few times. The rearrangement joins TRBV29-1 to TRBJ2-7; maybe TRBD2 (6 bases). Between the trimmed V and J ends, which lost 1 base and 6 bases, there was a span of 13 bases. This CDR3 contains 13 residues. Germline-derived CDR1 and CDR2 are SQVTM and ANQGSEA. The CDR3 sequence: CSVEGGGGVEQYF. Here the CDR3 DNA reads TGCAGCGTTGAAGGGGGCGGCGGGGTCGAGCAGTACTTC.